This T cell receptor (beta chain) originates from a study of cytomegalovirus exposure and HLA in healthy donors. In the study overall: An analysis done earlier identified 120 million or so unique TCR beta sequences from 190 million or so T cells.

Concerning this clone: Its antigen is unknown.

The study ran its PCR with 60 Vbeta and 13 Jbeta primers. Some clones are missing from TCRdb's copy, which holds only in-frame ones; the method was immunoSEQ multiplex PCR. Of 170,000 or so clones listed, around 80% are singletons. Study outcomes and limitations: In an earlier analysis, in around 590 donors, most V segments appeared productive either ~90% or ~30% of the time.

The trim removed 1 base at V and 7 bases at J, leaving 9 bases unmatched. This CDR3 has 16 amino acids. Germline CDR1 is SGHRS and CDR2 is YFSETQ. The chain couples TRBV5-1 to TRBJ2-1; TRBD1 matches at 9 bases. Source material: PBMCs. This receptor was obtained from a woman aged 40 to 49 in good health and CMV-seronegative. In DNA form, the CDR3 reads TGCGCCAGCAGCTTGCAGATAGGACAGGGGTTAAATGAGCAGTTCTTC. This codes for CASSLQIGQGLNEQFF.